This T cell receptor beta chain was captured in a study of regulatory T cells in long-lasting Graves disease. Documented time point: newly diagnosed GD, antithyroid drugs for less than 3 months. PBMCs provided the RNA from which the TCR library was made. Arm-PCR with iRepertoire HTBI primers amplified the CDR3 regions for these TCR beta libraries. Original processing notes: Identified across the samples were fewer than 70 TRBV segments and over 11 TRBJ segments. TCRdb redid the calling of the multiplex PCR reads with MiXCR, one entry per CDR3 protein. The authors' filters were not applied to this entry. This repertoire shows hundreds of thousands of distinct CDR3 sequences, roughly 13% found once; its top ten account for 8% to 10%. The CDR3 covers 15 residues. The V and J ends lost 3 bases and 7 bases respectively, with 18 bases between them. Germline CDR1 and CDR2: SNHLY and FYNNEI. These data also featured in a second study, about T cells in Graves' hyperthyroidism and ophthalmopathy.

The chain is built from TRBV2 and TRBJ1-2; tentative D call: TRBD1 (6 bases). This clonotype was obtained from a man aged 30 to 45 with Graves disease. The sequences come from peripheral blood mononuclear cells (PBMCs), collected at new diagnosis, from a patient treated with antithyroid drugs. The CDR3 protein is CASSESRGAGAGYTF. The CDR3 DNA reads TGTGCCAGCAGTGAGTCCCGGGGCGCAGGGGCTGGCTACACCTTC.